This T cell receptor beta chain was profiled in a study of read filtering for tumor transcriptome and immune sequencing. About the research overall: Revised staging placed roughly eight patients in R-ISS I, roughly 17 in II, more than five in III. IR-seq gave about 4.05 to 11 million TCR reads per sample; RNA-seq gave roughly 75 to 1,300.

The ends were cut back, 5 bases at V and 5 bases at J, with 13 bases in the middle. The CDR3 runs 13 residues. Germline values: CDR1 SQVTM, CDR2 ANQGSEA. Molecular barcoded adaptors covering alpha/delta and beta/gamma chains were used on around 400 ng RNA. One entry per CDR3 protein results from TCRdb running MiXCR on the reads. The repertoire holds 85,000 or so distinct CDR3 sequences, more than 9% seen once, with about 15% in the top ten. Many counts were recorded for this clonotype. The clonotype comes from a donor at least 40 years old with multiple myeloma. The chain links TRBV29-1 to TRBJ2-1; perhaps TRBD2 as D (5 bases). Sequenced input: a population of CD138-negative cells sorted from bone marrow. This CDR3 reads CSVMEDLNNEQFF. The DNA of the CDR3 is TGCAGCGTTATGGAGGACTTAAACAATGAGCAGTTCTTC.